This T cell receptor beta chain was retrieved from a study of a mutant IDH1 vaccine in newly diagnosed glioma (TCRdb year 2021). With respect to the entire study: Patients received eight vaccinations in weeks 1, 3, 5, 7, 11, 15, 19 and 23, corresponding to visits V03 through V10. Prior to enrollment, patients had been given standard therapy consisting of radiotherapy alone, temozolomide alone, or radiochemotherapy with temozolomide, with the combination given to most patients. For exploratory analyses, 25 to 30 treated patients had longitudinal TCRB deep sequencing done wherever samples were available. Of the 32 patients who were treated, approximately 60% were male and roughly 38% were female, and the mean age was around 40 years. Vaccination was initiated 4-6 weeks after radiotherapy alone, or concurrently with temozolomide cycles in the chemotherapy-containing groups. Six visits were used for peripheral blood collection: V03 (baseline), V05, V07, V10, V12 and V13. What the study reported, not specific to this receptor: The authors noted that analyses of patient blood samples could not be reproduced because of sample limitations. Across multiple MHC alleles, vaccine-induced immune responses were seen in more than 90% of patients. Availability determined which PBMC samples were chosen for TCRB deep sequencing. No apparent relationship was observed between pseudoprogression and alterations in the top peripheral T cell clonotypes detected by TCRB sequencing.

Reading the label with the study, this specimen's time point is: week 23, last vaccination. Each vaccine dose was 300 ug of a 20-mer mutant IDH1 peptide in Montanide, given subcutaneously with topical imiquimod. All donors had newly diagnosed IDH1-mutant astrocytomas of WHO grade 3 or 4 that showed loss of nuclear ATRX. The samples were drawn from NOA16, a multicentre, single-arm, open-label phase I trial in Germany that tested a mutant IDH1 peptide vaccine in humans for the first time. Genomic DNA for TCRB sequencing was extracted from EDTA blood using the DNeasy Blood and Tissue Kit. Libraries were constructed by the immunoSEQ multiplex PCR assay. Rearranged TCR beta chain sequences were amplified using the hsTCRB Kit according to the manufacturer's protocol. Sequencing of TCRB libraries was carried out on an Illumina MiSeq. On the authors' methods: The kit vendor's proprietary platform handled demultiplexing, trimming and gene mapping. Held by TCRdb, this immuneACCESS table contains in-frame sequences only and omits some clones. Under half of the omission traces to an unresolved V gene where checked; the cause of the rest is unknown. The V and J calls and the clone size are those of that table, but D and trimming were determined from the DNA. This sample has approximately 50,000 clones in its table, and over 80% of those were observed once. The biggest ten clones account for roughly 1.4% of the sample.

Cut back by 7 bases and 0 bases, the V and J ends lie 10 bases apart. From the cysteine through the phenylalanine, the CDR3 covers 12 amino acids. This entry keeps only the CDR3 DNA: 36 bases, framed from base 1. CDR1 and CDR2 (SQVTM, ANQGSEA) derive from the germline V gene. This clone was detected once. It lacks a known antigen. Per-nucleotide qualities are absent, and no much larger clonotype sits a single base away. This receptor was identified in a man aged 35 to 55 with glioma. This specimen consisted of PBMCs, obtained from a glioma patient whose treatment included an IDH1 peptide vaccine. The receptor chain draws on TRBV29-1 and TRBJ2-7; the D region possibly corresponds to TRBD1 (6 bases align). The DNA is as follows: TGCAGCGGACGGGACACCTCCTACGAGCAGTACTTC. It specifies CSGRDTSYEQYF.